This TCR beta chain originates from a study of blood T cell repertoires in COVID-19. Overall study context: The origin of the acute and convalescent COVID-19 samples was the United States, Italy and Spain. T cells, B-cell-depleted T cells, or PBMCs provided the cDNA or gDNA that served as material.

Authors' analysis steps: From reference gene primer amplification, estimates of nucleated cell counts were derived. The assay was immunoSEQ multiplex PCR, and TCRdb's table has in-frame clones only and misses some. Clone size and V and J calls were adopted from that table, with D and trimming inferred from the DNA. The data contain 150,000 or so clones, approximately 88% of them singletons. V lost 0 bases and J lost 3, with 15 bases in between. Germline values: CDR1 SGHRS, CDR2 YFSETQ. This CDR3 is built from 16 residues. The sample consisted of peripheral blood. This clonotype was sampled from a man younger than 30 with active or convalescent COVID-19. The rearrangement joins TRBV5-1 to TRBJ2-5; a weak D match, TRBD1 (6 bases). The CDR3 coding sequence is TGCGCCAGCAGCTTGGTTGGCAGGGGTGGGGAAGAGACCCAGTACTTC. Translation gives CASSLVGRGGEETQYF.